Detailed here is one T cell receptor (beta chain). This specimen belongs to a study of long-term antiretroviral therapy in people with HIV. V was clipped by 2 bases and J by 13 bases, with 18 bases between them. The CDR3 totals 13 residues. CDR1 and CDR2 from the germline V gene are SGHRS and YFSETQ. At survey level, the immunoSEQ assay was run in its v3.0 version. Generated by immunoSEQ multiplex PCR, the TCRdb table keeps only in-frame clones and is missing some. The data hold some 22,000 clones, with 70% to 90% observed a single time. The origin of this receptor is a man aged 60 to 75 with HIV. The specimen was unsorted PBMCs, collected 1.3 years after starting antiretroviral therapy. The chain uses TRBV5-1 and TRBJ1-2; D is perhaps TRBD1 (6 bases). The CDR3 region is CASSFEYGGGGTF. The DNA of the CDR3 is TGCGCCAGCAGCTTTGAGTACGGCGGAGGGGGCACCTTC.